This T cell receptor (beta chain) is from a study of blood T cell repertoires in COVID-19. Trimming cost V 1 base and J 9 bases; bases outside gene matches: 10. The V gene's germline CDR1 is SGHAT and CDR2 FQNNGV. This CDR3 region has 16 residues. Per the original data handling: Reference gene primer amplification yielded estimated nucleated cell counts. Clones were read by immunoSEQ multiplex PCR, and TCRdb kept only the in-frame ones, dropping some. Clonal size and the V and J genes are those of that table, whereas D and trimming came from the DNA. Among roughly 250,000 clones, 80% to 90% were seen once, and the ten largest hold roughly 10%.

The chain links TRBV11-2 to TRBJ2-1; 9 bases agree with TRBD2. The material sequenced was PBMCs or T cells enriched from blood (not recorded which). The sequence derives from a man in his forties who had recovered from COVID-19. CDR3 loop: CASSLGSSGGDGEQFF. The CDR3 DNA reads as TGTGCCAGCAGCTTAGGCAGTAGCGGGGGTGACGGTGAGCAGTTCTTC.